What follows are 14 T cell receptor beta chains derived from one specimen sequenced in a study of vaccination and CD4 T cells after COVID-19. The study sequenced cultured CD4+ T cell DNA using the Oncomine TCR Beta short-read assay. TCRdb fed the PCR reads into MiXCR, producing one record per CDR3 protein. The table includes 7,500 to 9,000 distinct CDR3 sequences, 20% detected once. Treatment of the sample: roughly ten-day PBMC culture with coronavirus spike peptide pools or control peptides (ViraFEST assay). No antigens are known for them. The material sequenced was CD4+ T cells from blood, cultured in vitro, taken after SARS-CoV-2 vaccination. The receptors were gathered from a human donor who had recovered from COVID-19.

This clonotype is labeled as medium-sized (0.01 to 0.1%). The chain uses TRBV20-1 and TRBJ1-6; 7 bases agree with TRBD1. Trimming removed 7 bases from V and 6 bases from J; junction bases left unmatched: 3. The CDR3 has 12 residues. CDR1 is DFQATT, CDR2 SNEGSKA, per germline (reference sequence). In DNA, the CDR3 is TGCAGTGGGGGACAGCGTAATTCACCCCTCCACTTT. This sequence encodes CSGGQRNSPLHF.

By sample fraction, this clonotype is medium-sized. The J gene is TRBJ1-6, the V gene TRBV20-1; D unclear. Germline CDR1 is DFQATT and CDR2 is SNEGSKA (reference sequence). Trimming took 7 bases from V and 6 from J, leaving 19 bases between them. The CDR3 has 15 residues. The DNA of the CDR3 is TGCAGTGTCTTAGAGCAAAGGGTTGTTAATTCACCCCTCCACTTT. Translated, it gives CSVLEQRVVNSPLHF.

The chain couples TRBV24-1 to TRBJ2-3; D is uncertain. V was shortened by 0 bases and J by 2 bases, with 5 bases between the two germline ends. Germline V gives CDR1 KGHDR, CDR2 SFDVKD. CDR3 length: 14 residues. The DNA for the CDR3 is TGTGCCACCAGTGATTTGGGATTCACAGATACGCAGTATTTT. It is translated as CATSDLGFTDTQYF.

This clonotype was seen more than once but under ten times. The rearrangement uses TRBV10-3 and TRBJ2-1, with 7 positions matching TRBD1. The germline V gene encodes CDR1 ENHRY and CDR2 SYGVKD. Germline trimming cut 3 bases from V and 9 bases from J; bases unmatched to any gene: 14. The CDR3 has 16 residues. CDR3 coding DNA: TGTGCCATCAGTGAATCAGTACTAGTCAGGGGGACTGAGCAGTTCTTC. It translates to CAISESVLVRGTEQFF.

Relative to its sample, this clonotype is medium-sized. The genes are TRBV20-1 and TRBJ1-2; possible D gene TRBD1, 6 bases. Trimming left V 1 base short and J 4 bases short, with 16 bases between. Germline values: CDR1 DFQATT, CDR2 SNEGSKA (reference sequence). The CDR3 runs to 15 residues. CDR3 region: CSARGGQSNPYGYTF. For the CDR3, the DNA is TGCAGTGCTAGAGGAGGACAGTCCAACCCCTATGGCTACACCTTC.

This clonotype has just a few counts. The chain carries TRBV6-5 and TRBJ2-1; the match to TRBD2 covers 10 bases. V was clipped by 4 bases and J by 4 bases; unmatched bases: 4. The CDR3 loop spans 15 amino acids. Germline loops: CDR1 MNHEY, CDR2 SVGAGI. DNA for the CDR3: TGTGCCAGCAGTTTCGGGACTAGCGCTTACAATGAGCAGTTCTTC. It codes for CASSFGTSAYNEQFF.

The chain joins TRBV29-1 to TRBJ2-3; D perhaps matches TRBD2 (5 bases). The CDR3 runs to 13 residues. CDR1 is SQVTM and CDR2 is ANQGSEA in the germline V gene. V was shortened by 2 bases and J by 3 bases, with 9 bases between the two germline ends. For the CDR3, the DNA is TGCAGCGTTGAACCGACTAAGACAGATACGCAGTATTTT. It encodes CSVEPTKTDTQYF.

The rearrangement links TRBV27 to TRBJ1-2, with 9 positions matching TRBD1. CDR1 MNHEY and CDR2 SMNVEV come from the germline V gene (reference sequence). J gave up 6 bases and V 8 bases, and 16 bases lay outside the gene matches. This CDR3 comprises 16 residues. The chain's CDR3 is CASGFQSGTGYHGYTF. The CDR3 region has the DNA TGTGCCAGCGGATTTCAATCCGGGACAGGGTATCATGGCTACACCTTC.

The rearrangement joins TRBV29-1 to TRBJ2-1; the D gene is possibly TRBD2 (6 bases). CDR1 and CDR2 (germline): SQVTM, ANQGSEA. Trimming took off 7 bases at V and 0 bases at J, with 16 bases between the two ends. The CDR3 covers 15 residues. CDR3 protein: CSAPTSYYSYNEQFF. The CDR3 nucleotides read TGCAGCGCTCCGACTAGTTATTACTCCTACAATGAGCAGTTCTTC.

The J gene is TRBJ1-1, the V gene TRBV28, with a weak D call TRBD1 (6 bases). V dropped 5 bases and J dropped 1 base, with 20 bases sitting between them. The CDR3 is 17 amino acids. Germline CDR1 is MDHEN and CDR2 is SYDVKM. CDR3 nucleotide sequence: TGTGCCAGCAGTCCCAGGTGGGCAGGGGCTACGAACACTGAAGCTTTCTTT. This sequence encodes CASSPRWAGATNTEAFF.

V usage is TRBV4-1 and J usage is TRBJ2-7, with a tentative D call TRBD2 (6 bases). Germline V lookup: CDR1 MGHRA, CDR2 YSYEKL. V was clipped by 4 bases and J by 3 bases, with 10 bases between them. The CDR3 has 13 amino acids. Here the CDR3 DNA reads TGCGCCAGCAGCCGACGGGAGAGCTACGAGCAGTACTTC. It encodes CASSRRESYEQYF.

The gene calls are TRBV10-1 and TRBJ2-6; a weak D match, TRBD1 (5 bases). From germline, CDR1 is WNHNN and CDR2 SYGVQD (reference sequence). This CDR3 is 15 amino acids long. With 3 bases removed from V and 4 bases from J, the gap between germline ends came to 10 bases. This CDR3 is CASSDQGSGANVLTF. CDR3 bases: TGCGCCAGCAGTGATCAGGGATCCGGGGCCAACGTCCTGACTTTC.

This chain uses TRBV4-2 with TRBJ2-5, with 9 positions matching TRBD1. J gave up 2 bases and V 4 bases, and 5 bases lay outside the gene matches. The CDR3 is made up of 15 amino acids. Germline lookup yields CDR1 LGHNA and CDR2 YNFKEQ. The CDR3, as DNA: TGTGCCAGCAGCCCCTGGACAGGGGAGCAAGAGACCCAGTACTTC. Its protein is CASSPWTGEQETQYF.

This clonotype occurred a few times. The V and J genes are TRBV7-2 and TRBJ2-3; D possibly corresponds to TRBD1 (6 bases). The CDR3 totals 15 residues. V lost 5 bases to trimming and J lost 0 bases, with 12 bases between them. Germline CDR1 SGHTA, CDR2 FQGNSA. Here the CDR3 reads CASSQGLLSTDTQYF. DNA of the CDR3: TGTGCCAGCAGCCAGGGGCTCCTAAGCACAGATACGCAGTATTTT.